The 30 T cell receptor beta chains in this list originate from one sample, sequenced in a study of blood T cells in healthy people across ages. Primed by a sample-barcoded 5' primer and a J-beta primer mix, a second PCR proceeded for about 7 to 12 cycles. One entry per CDR3 protein, called by TCRdb with MiXCR from the 5' RACE reads. This table holds 700,000 to 1,000,000 distinct CDR3 sequences, under 45% found once. Sequences were obtained from blood. These receptors all come from a man aged 60 to 69 in good health.

The V call is TRBV5-1, the J call TRBJ2-1; D may be TRBD2 (6 bases). Deletions cut 0 bases from V and 0 bases from J, with 10 bases between. This CDR3 contains 16 residues. CDR1 is SGHRS and CDR2 is YFSETQ in the germline V gene. The CDR3 sequence is CASSLVGGHSYNEQFF. The CDR3 DNA reads TGCGCCAGCAGCTTGGTGGGGGGTCACTCCTACAATGAGCAGTTCTTC.

This clonotype was found a few times. The chain is built from TRBV12-3 or TRBV12-4 and TRBJ2-3; 10 bases match TRBD1. V gave up 5 bases and J gave up 1 base; unmatched junction bases: 9. This CDR3 contains 17 residues. CDR3 amino acids: CASSPAGTGVGTDTQYF. The CDR3 nucleotides are TGTGCCAGCAGTCCAGCCGGGACAGGGGTTGGCACAGATACGCAGTATTTT.

The rearrangement joins TRBV6-5 to TRBJ2-4; maybe TRBD1 (6 bases). The V end was cut by 4 bases, the J end by 1 base, with 11 bases between. The CDR3 spans 15 residues. The V gene's germline CDR1 is MNHEY and CDR2 SVGAGI. CDR3 region: CASSSQGSAKNIQYF. CDR3 in DNA: TGTGCCAGCAGTTCACAGGGATCGGCCAAAAACATTCAGTACTTC.

This clonotype came up a few times. This chain joins TRBV29-1 and TRBJ2-5, with D maybe TRBD2 (6 bases). V shed 5 bases and J shed 2 bases, with 15 bases lying between them. The germline CDR1 and CDR2 sequences are SQVTM and ANQGSEA. This CDR3 contains 14 residues. The CDR3 loop reads CSVIKGGRQETQYF. CDR3 nucleotides: TGCAGCGTTATCAAAGGAGGGCGGCAAGAGACCCAGTACTTC.

This clonotype was counted once. This may come from a read error, since a much larger clone is one base off. The V call is TRBV5-1, the J call TRBJ2-2; the D gene is possibly TRBD1 (6 bases). Germline V gene sequence: CDR1 SGHRS, CDR2 YFSETQ. This CDR3 contains 15 residues. CDR3 in amino acids: CASSLAAGVTGVLFF. For the CDR3, the DNA is TGCGCCAGCAGCTTGGCCGCAGGGGTTACCGGGGTGCTGTTTTTT.

This clonotype was counted ten times or more. V is TRBV29-1 and J is TRBJ2-3, with D perhaps given as TRBD1 or TRBD2 (6 bases each). The germline gives CDR1 SQVTM, CDR2 ANQGSEA. This CDR3 contains 12 residues. V shed 7 bases and J shed 2 bases, with 10 bases lying between them. The CDR3 DNA follows: TGCAGCGGGGGGGCTGCCACAGATACGCAGTATTTT. Its protein product is CSGGAATDTQYF.

V usage is TRBV3-1 and J usage is TRBJ2-7, with D hard to call. V shed 0 bases and J shed 3 bases, with 12 bases lying between them. The CDR3 has 15 residues. From germline, CDR1 is LGHDT and CDR2 YNNKEL (reference sequence). The chain's CDR3 is CASSQDNAILYEQYF. CDR3 DNA: TGTGCCAGCAGCCAAGACAATGCGATCCTCTACGAGCAGTACTTC.

CDR3 loop: CASSLVGLYGYTF. The CDR3 DNA follows: TGTGCCAGCAGCTTGGTGGGGCTATATGGCTACACCTTC. The rearrangement uses TRBV5-6 and TRBJ1-2, with D maybe TRBD1 (5 bases). Trimming left V 0 bases short and J 5 bases short, with 8 bases between. Germline CDR1 reads SGHDT; CDR2 reads YYEEEE. The CDR3 has 13 residues.

This clonotype was detected a few times. J is TRBJ1-2 and V is TRBV4-1; no clear D gene. V dropped 1 base and J dropped 4 bases, with 13 bases sitting between them. The CDR3 sequence is 15 residues long. Germline V gives CDR1 MGHRA, CDR2 YSYEKL. Here the CDR3 reads CASSQATEPFYGYTF. CDR3 in DNA: TGCGCCAGCAGCCAAGCAACAGAACCTTTCTATGGCTACACCTTC.

The table lists this clonotype with a few counts. This chain joins TRBV11-2 and TRBJ2-7, with 9 nucleotides matching TRBD1. In germline, CDR1 is SGHAT, CDR2 FQNNGV. The CDR3 is 15 residues long. With V trimmed by 1 base and J by 4 bases, 5 bases remained unmatched. This CDR3 reads CASSLGAGTGYEQYF. CDR3 DNA: TGTGCCAGCAGCTTAGGAGCCGGGACAGGGTACGAGCAGTACTTC.

This clonotype was detected only a few times. Sequence at one end of the junction differs from germline and may be a read error. This chain uses TRBV7-3 with TRBJ2-1; TRBD1 matches 7 bases. CDR1 is SGHTA and CDR2 is FQGTGA in the germline V gene. The CDR3 consists of 15 residues. This chain's CDR3 is CASSITGQAYNEQFF. CDR3 in DNA: TGTGCCAGCAGCATAACCGGACAGGCCTACAATGAGCAGTTCTTC.

J is TRBJ2-5 and V is TRBV10-3; 9 bases are shared with TRBD1. The end of the DNA aligns better with TRBJ2-7, so the J call may be wrong. Germline V gene lookup returns CDR1 ENHRY and CDR2 SYGVKD. This CDR3 contains 15 residues. CDR3 in amino acids: CAISESGQGFSEQYF. The CDR3 DNA reads as TGTGCCATCAGTGAATCGGGACAGGGTTTTTCCGAGCAGTACTTC.

This sequence joins TRBV9 and TRBJ2-7, with 9 bases lining up with TRBD1. CDR3 size: 15 residues. Germline-derived CDR1 and CDR2 are SGDLS and YYNGEE. Trimming removed 3 bases from V and 4 bases from J; junction bases left unmatched: 8. The chain's CDR3 is CASSATGQGSYEQYF. In DNA, the CDR3 is TGTGCCAGCAGCGCCACGGGACAGGGTAGTTACGAGCAGTACTTC. The full variable domain, rest sourced from reference TRBV9 and TRBJ2-7, is DSGVTQTPKHLITATGQRVTLRCSPRSGDLSVYWYQQSLDQGLQFLIQYYNGEERAKGNILERFSAQQFPDLHSELNLSSLELGDSALYFCASSATGQGSYEQYFGPGTRLTVT.

This clonotype was counted a few times. The rearrangement uses TRBV24-1 and TRBJ2-3; 7 nucleotides line up with TRBD1. Trimming removed 9 bases from V and 10 bases from J; junction bases left unmatched: 6. Germline V CDR1 and CDR2: KGHDR, SFDVKD. The CDR3 spans 11 residues. The CDR3 DNA sequence: TGTGCCACCGGCGTAGGGGGCCCGCAGTATTTT. It yields the protein CATGVGGPQYF.

This sequence joins TRBV5-1 and TRBJ2-3, with unresolved D. CDR3 length: 13 residues. The germline gives CDR1 SGHRS, CDR2 YFSETQ. With 0 bases removed from V and 10 bases from J, the gap between germline ends came to 12 bases. CDR3 bases: TGCGCCAGCAGCTTGGCATTTGCGCCGGCGCAGTATTTT. Translated, it gives CASSLAFAPAQYF.

V usage is TRBV12-3 or TRBV12-4 and J usage is TRBJ2-3; 10 bases agree with TRBD1. The J segment lost 6 bases and the V segment lost 7 bases, leaving 10 bases of the junction unmatched. The CDR3 consists of 15 residues. CDR3 DNA: TGTGCCAGCACCCCGGGACAGGGGATGGGGGATACGCAGTATTTT. This sequence encodes CASTPGQGMGDTQYF.

The chain employs TRBV7-9 and TRBJ1-1, with unresolved D. The CDR3 runs 16 residues. Looked up from germline, CDR1 is SEHNR and CDR2 is FQNEAQ (reference sequence). Trimming cost V 2 bases and J 1 base, with 14 bases left between them. The CDR3 is CASSLQQRGWNTEAFF. DNA of the CDR3: TGTGCCAGCAGCTTACAGCAGCGTGGGTGGAACACTGAAGCTTTCTTT. Supplemented by reference TRBV7-9 and TRBJ1-1, the full variable domain reads DTGVSQNPRHKITKRGQNVTFRCDPISEHNRLYWYRQTLGQGPEFLTYFQNEAQLEKSRLLSDRFSAERPKGSFSTLEIQRTEQGDSAMYLCASSLQQRGWNTEAFFGQGTRLTVV.

V gene TRBV5-1 combines with J gene TRBJ2-5; 8 bases are a match to TRBD2. V lost 6 bases and J lost 1; bases outside the gene matches: 8. CDR3 length: 15 amino acids. Germline values: CDR1 SGHRS, CDR2 YFSETQ. The CDR3 loop is CASNILAGFQETQYF. CDR3 DNA sequence: TGCGCCAGCAACATCTTAGCGGGGTTCCAAGAGACCCAGTACTTC.

The genes are TRBV4-3 and TRBJ2-5; 13 bases line up with TRBD2. The CDR3 is 20 residues long. CDR1 LGHNA and CDR2 YSLEER come from the germline V gene. V dropped 0 bases and J dropped 2; count of bases not matched to a gene: 12. The CDR3 nucleotides read TGCGCCAGCAGCCAAGATAGTTTCGGAACTAGCGGGGGGGTTCAAGAGACCCAGTACTTC. Translation: CASSQDSFGTSGGVQETQYF.

This clonotype has only a few counts. This rearrangement joins TRBV7-2 to TRBJ2-2; D tentatively reads TRBD1 or TRBD2 (6 bases each). This CDR3 is built from 16 residues. Trimming stripped 2 bases from V and 5 bases from J, with 15 bases between. Germline CDR1 is SGHTA and CDR2 is FQGNSA. The CDR3 DNA reads as TGTGCCAGCAGCTTATTCCCGGGGGCAACTACCGGGGAGCTGTTTTTT. Residues: CASSLFPGATTGELFF.

The chain carries TRBV7-9 and TRBJ2-5; TRBD1 matches 9 bases. V shed 5 bases, J shed 5 bases, and the junction held 15 bases outside the gene matches. CDR3 length: 17 amino acids. The germline V gene has CDR1 SEHNR and CDR2 FQNEAQ (reference sequence). The CDR3 DNA reads as TGTGCCAGCAGCCCACCCCGGACAGGGGTGTTGGTGGAGACCCAGTACTTC. Its translation: CASSPPRTGVLVETQYF.

With respect to this clonotype: With a much larger clone just one base away, this may be a read error. V and J are TRBV13 and TRBJ2-4; TRBD1 matches at 9 bases. CDR1 and CDR2 (germline): PRHDT, FYEKMQ (reference sequence). CDR3 length: 16 residues. V lost 5 bases, J lost 1 base, and 6 bases stayed unmatched. CDR3 in amino acids: CASSITGGGAKNIQYF. The CDR3 bases are TGTGCCAGCAGCATAACAGGGGGCGGGGCCAAAAACATTCAGTACTTC.

This chain uses TRBV12-3 or TRBV12-4 with TRBJ1-5; the D is unclear. V lost 1 base and J 0 bases, leaving 7 bases between the germline ends. The CDR3 runs to 15 residues. In DNA, the CDR3 is TGTGCCAGCAGTTTAGACGGTAATAGCAATCAGCCCCAGCATTTT. Encoded protein: CASSLDGNSNQPQHF.

The rearrangement links TRBV6-2 or TRBV6-3 to TRBJ2-7, with 11 bases fitting TRBD1. The CDR3 length is 14 residues. The germline V gene encodes CDR1 MNHEY and CDR2 SVGEGT. J was trimmed by 6 bases and V by 6 bases; bases with no gene match: 7. DNA of the CDR3: TGTGCCAGCAGATTATCCGGGACAGGGGGCGAGCAGTACTTC. Protein sequence: CASRLSGTGGEQYF.

This clonotype has just a few counts. The genes are TRBV3-1 and TRBJ1-2; D is unclear. The CDR3 sequence is 16 residues long. V gave up 4 bases and J gave up 0 bases, with 15 bases separating them. Germline CDR1 LGHDT, CDR2 YNNKEL (reference sequence). The CDR3 sequence: CASSPLLLSANYGYTF. The CDR3 bases are TGTGCCAGCAGCCCTCTTTTGCTATCGGCTAACTATGGCTACACCTTC. Together with reference TRBV3-1 and TRBJ1-2, the CDR3 gives the full variable domain: DTAVSQTPKYLVTQMGNDKSIKCEQNLGHDTMYWYKQDSKKFLKIMFSYNNKELIINETVPNRFSPKSPDKAHLNLHINSLELGDSAVYFCASSPLLLSANYGYTFGSGTRLTVV.

Comments on this clonotype: Relative to the germline gene, one junction end is altered; a read error may explain this. The V call is TRBV6-2 or TRBV6-3, the J call TRBJ1-6; tentatively, D is TRBD1 (6 bases). CDR1 is MNHEY, CDR2 SVGEGT, per germline. The CDR3 has 16 residues. DNA of the CDR3: TGTTCCAGCAGTTACGCGGGACACCGCTATAATTCACCCCTCCACTTT. Amino acid sequence: CSSSYAGHRYNSPLHF.

The rearrangement uses TRBV18 and TRBJ2-5; maybe TRBD1 (6 bases). The J call is in doubt because the DNA end fits TRBJ2-7 better. The germline CDR1 and CDR2 sequences are KGHSH and LQKENI. CDR3 length: 12 amino acids. CDR3 loop: CASSPGQNEQYF. The CDR3, as DNA: TGTGCCAGCTCCCCGGGACAAAACGAGCAGTACTTC.

The gene calls are TRBV9 and TRBJ2-7; no firm D call. Deletions cut 0 bases from V and 7 bases from J, with 14 bases between. The germline V gene has CDR1 SGDLS and CDR2 YYNGEE. There are 14 residues in the CDR3. CDR3 coding DNA: TGTGCCAGCAGCGTAGATTTCGGAGACAATGAGCAGTACTTC. It encodes CASSVDFGDNEQYF.

The DNA of the CDR3 is TGTGCCAGCAGTTCTGGACCGAACTTAGCTTTCTTT. Translation: CASSSGPNLAFF. The chain uses TRBV6-2 or TRBV6-3 and TRBJ1-1; D is ambiguous. The CDR3 contains 12 residues. Germline V gene lookup returns CDR1 MNHEY and CDR2 SVGEGT. Trimming shortened V by 4 bases and J by 10 bases, and 13 bases separated the two germline ends.

Only one count was recorded for this clonotype. A much larger clone differs by one base, so this may be a read error. The chain uses TRBV6-5 and TRBJ2-1; TRBD2 might be the D (5 bases). The length of the CDR3 is 13 residues. Germline V CDR1 and CDR2: MNHEY, SVGAGI. Between the trimmed V and J ends, which lost 0 bases and 14 bases, there was a span of 14 bases. CDR3 in DNA: TGTGCCAGCAGTTACTCTCGCCGATCGAGGGAGTTCTTC. It encodes CASSYSRRSREFF.